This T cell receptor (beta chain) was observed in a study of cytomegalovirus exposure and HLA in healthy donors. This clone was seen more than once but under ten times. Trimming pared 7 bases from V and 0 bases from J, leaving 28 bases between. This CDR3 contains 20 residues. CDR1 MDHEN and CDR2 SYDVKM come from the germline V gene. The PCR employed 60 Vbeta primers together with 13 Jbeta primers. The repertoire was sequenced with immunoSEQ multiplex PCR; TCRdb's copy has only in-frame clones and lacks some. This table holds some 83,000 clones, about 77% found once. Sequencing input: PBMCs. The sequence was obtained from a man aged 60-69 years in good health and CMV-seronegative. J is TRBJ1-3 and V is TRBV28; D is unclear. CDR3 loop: CASTSSFIGYREISGNTIYF. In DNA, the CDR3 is TGTGCCAGCACCAGCAGTTTTATTGGTTACAGAGAGATCTCTGGAAACACCATATATTTT.